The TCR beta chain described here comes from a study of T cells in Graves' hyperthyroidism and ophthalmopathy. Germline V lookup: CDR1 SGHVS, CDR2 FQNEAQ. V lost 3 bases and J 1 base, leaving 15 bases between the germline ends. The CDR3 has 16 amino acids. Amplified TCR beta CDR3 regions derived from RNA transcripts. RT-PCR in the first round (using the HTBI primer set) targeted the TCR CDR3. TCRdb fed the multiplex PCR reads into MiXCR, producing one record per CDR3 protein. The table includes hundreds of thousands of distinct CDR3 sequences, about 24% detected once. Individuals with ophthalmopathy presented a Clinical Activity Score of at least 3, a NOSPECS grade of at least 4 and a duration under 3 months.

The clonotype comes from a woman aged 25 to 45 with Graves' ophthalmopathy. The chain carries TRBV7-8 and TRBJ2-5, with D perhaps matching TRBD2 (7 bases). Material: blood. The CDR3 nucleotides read TGTGCCAGCAGCTTTTGGGCGGGGGCGAGCCAAGAGACCCAGTACTTC. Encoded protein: CASSFWAGASQETQYF.